Following are 7 T cell receptor beta chains from one sample sequenced in a study of blood T cells in healthy people across ages. The second PCR ran about 6 to 12 cycles with a sample-barcoded 5' primer and J-beta primers. TCRdb re-analysed the 5' RACE reads in MiXCR, keeping a single row per CDR3 protein. The table has nearly 800,000 distinct CDR3 sequences, around 50% seen once. Sequences were obtained from blood. The source is a man aged 35 to 55 in good health.

V usage is TRBV10-3 and J usage is TRBJ2-3; D ambiguous. The CDR3 is made up of 14 amino acids. CDR1 is ENHRY, CDR2 SYGVKD, per germline. Trimming cost V 4 bases and J 0 bases, with 8 bases left between them. The CDR3 nucleotides are TGTGCCATCAGTGGGGTGCGGAGCACAGATACGCAGTATTTT. This gives the protein CAISGVRSTDTQYF.

This clonotype was counted only a few times. The chain combines TRBV6-2 or TRBV6-3 with TRBJ2-4, with D hard to call. Germline CDR1 reads MNHEY; CDR2 reads SVGEGT. The germline V and J ends were trimmed by 6 bases and 6 bases, with 27 bases remaining between them. This CDR3 is 18 amino acids long. The CDR3 loop is CASSLQRGRPSHGNIQYF. The CDR3 nucleotides are TGTGCCAGCAGCCTACAGCGCGGTCGTCCATCGCACGGAAACATTCAGTACTTC.

V and J are TRBV7-2 and TRBJ2-5, with D perhaps TRBD1 or TRBD2 (6 bases each). The DNA end is a closer match to TRBJ2-1, so the J assignment may be wrong. The CDR3 is 14 residues long. Germline-derived CDR1 and CDR2 are SGHTA and FQGNSA. The CDR3 DNA reads as TGTGCCAGCAGCTTAATGGCGGGAACAGGGACCCAGTTCTTC. This encodes CASSLMAGTGTQFF.

This chain uses TRBV28 with TRBJ2-7, with a possible D match to TRBD2 (5 bases). Germline lookup yields CDR1 MDHEN and CDR2 SYDVKM. The V end lost 5 bases, the J end lost 9 bases, and 8 bases lay between the germline ends. This CDR3 is 10 amino acids long. The DNA for the CDR3 is TGTGCCAGCAGTCGGAGCGGGCAGTACTTC. This gives the protein CASSRSGQYF.

This clonotype was found a few times. The V call is TRBV11-1, the J call TRBJ2-5, with D possibly matching TRBD2 (6 bases). Germline CDR1 and CDR2: SGHAT and FQDESV (reference sequence). The length of the CDR3 is 14 residues. The V and J ends lost 2 bases and 1 base respectively, with 8 bases between them. CDR3 region: CASSLRELQETQYF. The CDR3 DNA reads as TGTGCCAGCAGCTTACGGGAGCTCCAAGAGACCCAGTACTTC.

V gene TRBV6-2 or TRBV6-3 combines with J gene TRBJ1-5; D not resolved. Germline CDR1 is MNHEY and CDR2 is SVGEGT. The CDR3 runs to 17 residues. V lost 2 bases to trimming and J lost 0 bases, with 14 bases between them. This CDR3 reads CASSYRPATDSNQPQHF. CDR3 nucleotide sequence: TGTGCCAGCAGTTACCGACCAGCCACAGATAGCAATCAGCCCCAGCATTTT.

The chain employs TRBV25-1 and TRBJ2-2; D is tentatively TRBD1 or TRBD2 (5 bases each). Germline loops: CDR1 MGHDK, CDR2 SYGVNS. Trimming stripped 2 bases from V and 5 bases from J, with 15 bases between. CDR3 length: 16 residues. The CDR3 coding sequence is TGTGCCAGCAGTGAACTTCTCGTGGGGGATACCGGGGAGCTGTTTTTT. Encoded protein: CASSELLVGDTGELFF.